This T cell receptor (beta chain) was documented in a study of graft-versus-host responses after intestinal transplantation. The CDR3 extends over 13 amino acids. The J segment lost 3 bases and the V segment lost 7 bases, leaving 7 bases of the junction unmatched. Germline V gives CDR1 SQVTM, CDR2 ANQGSEA. The protocol was immunoSEQ multiplex PCR, while the TCRdb copy is restricted to in-frame clones and leaves out a portion. The sample yields around 100,000 clones, 85% to 95% seen once. Note on this clone: Its target is unknown.

This chain joins TRBV29-1 and TRBJ1-1; 8 bases are shared with TRBD1. The material sequenced was unstimulated CD8+ T cells sorted from spleen or lymph node cells, taken before transplant. The sequence came from a human donor who was the organ donor for an intestinal transplant. CDR3: CSALTGEYTEAFF. DNA of the CDR3: TGCAGCGCGCTGACAGGGGAGTACACTGAAGCTTTCTTT. Based on the CDR3 plus reference TRBV29-1 and TRBJ1-1, the full variable domain is SAVISQKPSRDICQRGTSLTIQCQVDSQVTMMFWYRQQPGQSLTLIATANQGSEATYESGFVIDKFPISRPNLTFSTLTVSNMSPEDSSIYLCSALTGEYTEAFFGQGTRLTVV.